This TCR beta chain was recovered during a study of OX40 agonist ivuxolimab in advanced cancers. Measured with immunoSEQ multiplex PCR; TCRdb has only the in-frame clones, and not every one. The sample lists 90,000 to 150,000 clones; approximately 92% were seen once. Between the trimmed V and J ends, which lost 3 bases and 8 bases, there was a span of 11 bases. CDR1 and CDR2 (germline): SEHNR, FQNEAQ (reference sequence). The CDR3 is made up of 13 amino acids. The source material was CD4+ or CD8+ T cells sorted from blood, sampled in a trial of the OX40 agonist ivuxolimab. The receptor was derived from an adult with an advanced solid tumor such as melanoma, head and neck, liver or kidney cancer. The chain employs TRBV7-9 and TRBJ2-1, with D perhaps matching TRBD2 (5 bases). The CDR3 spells CASSFSGKDEQFF. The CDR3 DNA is TGTGCCAGCAGCTTTTCCGGGAAGGATGAGCAGTTCTTC.